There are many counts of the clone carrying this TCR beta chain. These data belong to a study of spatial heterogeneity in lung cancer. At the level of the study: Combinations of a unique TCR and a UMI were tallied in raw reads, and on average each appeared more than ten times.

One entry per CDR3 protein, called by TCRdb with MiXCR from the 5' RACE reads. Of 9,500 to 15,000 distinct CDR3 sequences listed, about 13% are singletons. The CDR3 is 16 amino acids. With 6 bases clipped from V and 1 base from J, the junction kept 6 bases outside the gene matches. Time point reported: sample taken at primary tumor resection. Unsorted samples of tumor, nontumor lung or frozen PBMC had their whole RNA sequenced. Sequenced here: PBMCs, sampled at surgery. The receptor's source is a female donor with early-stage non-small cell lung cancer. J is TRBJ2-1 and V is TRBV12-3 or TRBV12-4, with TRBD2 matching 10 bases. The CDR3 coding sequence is TGTGCCAGCAGAGCAAGCGGGAGGGGGTCCTACAATGAGCAGTTCTTC. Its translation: CASRASGRGSYNEQFF.